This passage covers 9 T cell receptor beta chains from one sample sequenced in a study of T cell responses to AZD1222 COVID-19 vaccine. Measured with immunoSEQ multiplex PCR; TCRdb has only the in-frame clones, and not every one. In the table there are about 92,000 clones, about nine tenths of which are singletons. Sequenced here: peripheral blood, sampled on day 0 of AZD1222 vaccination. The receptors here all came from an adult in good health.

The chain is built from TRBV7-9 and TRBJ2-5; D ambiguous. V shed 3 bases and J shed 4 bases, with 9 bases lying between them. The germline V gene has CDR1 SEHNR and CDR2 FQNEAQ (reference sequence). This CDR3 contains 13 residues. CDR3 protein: CASSFGPLETQYF. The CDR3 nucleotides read TGTGCCAGCAGCTTCGGCCCGCTAGAGACCCAGTACTTC.

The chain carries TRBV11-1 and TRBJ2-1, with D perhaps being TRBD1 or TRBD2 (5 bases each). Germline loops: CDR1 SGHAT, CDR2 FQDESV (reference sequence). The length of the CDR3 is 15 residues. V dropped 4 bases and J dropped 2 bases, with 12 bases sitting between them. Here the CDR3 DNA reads TGTGCCAGCAGCTCCTCGGGGCTAGCCTACAATGAGCAGTTCTTC. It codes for CASSSSGLAYNEQFF.

CDR3 sequence: CASSLTGWGTDTQYF. CDR3 DNA sequence: TGCGCCAGCAGCTTGACAGGGTGGGGCACAGATACGCAGTATTTT. This chain uses TRBV5-1 with TRBJ2-3; D is possibly TRBD1 (6 bases). V dropped 1 base and J dropped 1 base, with 10 bases sitting between them. Germline loops: CDR1 SGHRS, CDR2 YFSETQ. The CDR3 spans 15 residues. Complete variable domain (other parts from reference TRBV5-1 and TRBJ2-3): KAGVTQTPRYLIKTRGQQVTLSCSPISGHRSVSWYQQTPGQGLQFLFEYFSETQRNKGNFPGRFSGRQFSNSRSEMNVSTLELGDSALYLCASSLTGWGTDTQYFGPGTRLTVL.

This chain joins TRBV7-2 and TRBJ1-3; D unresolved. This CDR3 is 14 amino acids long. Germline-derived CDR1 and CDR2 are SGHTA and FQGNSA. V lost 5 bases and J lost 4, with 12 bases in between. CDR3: CASSPMVGGNTIYF. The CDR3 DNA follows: TGTGCCAGCAGCCCTATGGTAGGCGGAAACACCATATATTTT.

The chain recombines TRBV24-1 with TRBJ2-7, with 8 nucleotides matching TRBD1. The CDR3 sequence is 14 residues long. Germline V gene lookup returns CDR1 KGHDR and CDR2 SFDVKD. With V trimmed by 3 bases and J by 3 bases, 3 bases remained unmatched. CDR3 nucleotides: TGTGCCACCAGTGATCCCACAGGGGGCTACGAGCAGTACTTC. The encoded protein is CATSDPTGGYEQYF.

The CDR3: CASSPDSTDTQYF. CDR3 in DNA: TGTGCCAGCAGCCCGGACTCGACAGATACGCAGTATTTT. V is TRBV7-2 and J is TRBJ2-3; possibly TRBD2 for D (5 bases). This CDR3 contains 13 residues. V was clipped by 5 bases and J by 3 bases, with 9 bases between them. The germline V gene has CDR1 SGHTA and CDR2 FQGNSA.

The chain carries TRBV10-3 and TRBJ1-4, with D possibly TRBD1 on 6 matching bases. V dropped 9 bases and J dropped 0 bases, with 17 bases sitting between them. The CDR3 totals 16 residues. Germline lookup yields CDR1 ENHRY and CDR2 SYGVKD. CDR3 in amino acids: CAIGRGQGTTNEKLFF. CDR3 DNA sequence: TGTGCCATAGGACGGGGACAAGGGACAACTAATGAAAAACTGTTTTTT.

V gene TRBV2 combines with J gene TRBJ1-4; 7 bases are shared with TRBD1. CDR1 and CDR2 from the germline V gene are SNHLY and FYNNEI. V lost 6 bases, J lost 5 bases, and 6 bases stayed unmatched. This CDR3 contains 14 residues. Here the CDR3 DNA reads TGTGCCAGCAGAGAGACAGGGACGAATGAAAAACTGTTTTTT. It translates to CASRETGTNEKLFF.

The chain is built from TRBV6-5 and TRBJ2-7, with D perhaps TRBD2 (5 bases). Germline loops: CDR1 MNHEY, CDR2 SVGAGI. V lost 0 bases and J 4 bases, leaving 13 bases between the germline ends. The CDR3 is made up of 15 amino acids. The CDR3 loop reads CASSYSRAGGYEQYF. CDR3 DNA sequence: TGTGCCAGCAGTTACTCGAGGGCCGGAGGATACGAGCAGTACTTC.